These 8 T cell receptor beta chains were all obtained from the same sample, sequenced in a study of blood T cell repertoires in COVID-19. The method was immunoSEQ multiplex PCR; TCRdb's version includes in-frame clones alone and lacks a portion of them. Of roughly 190,000 clones listed, 88% are singletons. Sequences were obtained from peripheral blood. These receptors were obtained from a man aged 35-49 years with active or convalescent COVID-19.

CDR3 residues: CASSIVGSGKYNEQFF. CDR3 in DNA: TGTGCCAGTAGTATAGTCGGTAGCGGGAAGTACAATGAGCAGTTCTTC. The chain carries TRBV19 and TRBJ2-1; TRBD2 aligns across 8 bases. The CDR3 loop spans 16 amino acids. With 1 base clipped from V and 4 bases from J, the junction kept 6 bases outside the gene matches. The germline CDR1 and CDR2 sequences are LNHDA and SQIVND (reference sequence).

The rearrangement joins TRBV3-1 (or the pseudogene TRBV3-2) to TRBJ1-2, with a weak D call TRBD1 (6 bases). CDR1 is LGHDT and CDR2 is YNNKEL in the germline V gene (reference sequence). The CDR3 extends over 15 amino acids. Trimming stripped 2 bases from V and 4 bases from J, with 14 bases between. CDR3 DNA sequence: TGTGCCAGCAGCCAATCGGCAGGGGCTACCTATGGCTACACCTTC. It encodes CASSQSAGATYGYTF.

V is TRBV2 and J is TRBJ1-2; 9 bases are a match to TRBD1. The germline V gene has CDR1 SNHLY and CDR2 FYNNEI. The CDR3 totals 15 residues. V trimming: 5 bases; J trimming: 5 bases; junction bases outside the gene matches: 9. CDR3 residues: CASSLTGTGYYGYTF. The CDR3 nucleotides are TGTGCCAGCAGTTTGACCGGGACAGGGTATTATGGCTACACCTTC.

The V and J genes are TRBV7-2 and TRBJ2-7, with D possibly being TRBD2 (6 bases). In germline, CDR1 is SGHTA, CDR2 FQGNSA. The CDR3 loop spans 14 amino acids. Trimming pared 0 bases from V and 7 bases from J, leaving 13 bases between. This CDR3 is CASSLAAGPSEQYF. CDR3 bases: TGTGCCAGCAGCTTAGCGGCGGGGCCTTCTGAGCAGTACTTC.

This chain links TRBV9 with TRBJ2-3; D uncertain. The CDR3 runs 14 residues. Trimming removed 4 bases from V and 6 bases from J, with 15 bases in between. Germline-derived CDR1 and CDR2 are SGDLS and YYNGEE. CDR3 sequence (DNA): TGTGCCAGCAGCCCAGACCTTTGGCGGGATACGCAGTATTTT. It translates to CASSPDLWRDTQYF.

This clone came up once. The V and J genes are TRBV7-9 and TRBJ1-2; D call uncertain. In germline, CDR1 is SEHNR, CDR2 FQNEAQ (reference sequence). The CDR3 contains 15 residues. Trimming removed 4 bases from V and 6 bases from J, with 18 bases in between. CDR3 sequence reads: CASSSGRDDFNGYTF. Here the CDR3 DNA reads TGTGCCAGCAGCTCCGGGAGAGATGATTTCAATGGCTACACCTTC.

V and J are TRBV27 and TRBJ1-2; unclear D gene. V lost 6 bases and J 2 bases, leaving 10 bases between the germline ends. Germline V gives CDR1 MNHEY, CDR2 SMNVEV (reference sequence). This CDR3 region has 13 residues. CDR3 DNA: TGTGCCAGCAGCACTAGGGCAAACTATGGCTACACCTTC. Translated, it gives CASSTRANYGYTF.

This clone was detected once. The chain carries TRBV11-2 and TRBJ2-3; possibly TRBD1 for D (7 bases). Germline CDR1 reads SGHAT; CDR2 reads FQNNGV. The ends were cut back, 1 base at V and 1 base at J, with 12 bases in the middle. The CDR3 loop spans 16 amino acids. CDR3 nucleotide sequence: TGTGCCAGCAGCTTAGGTGGGGGGACAGGCACAGATACGCAGTATTTT. It specifies CASSLGGGTGTDTQYF.